This entry features one TCR beta chain sequence. One end of the junction fails to match germline, which may point to a read error. This entry comes from a study of blood T cell repertoires in COVID-19. The CDR3 is 17 amino acids. The germline V gene has CDR1 SGHRS and CDR2 YFSETQ. Sequenced by immunoSEQ multiplex PCR; TCRdb stores in-frame clones only, minus some. The sample yields 93,000 or so clones, approximately 80% seen once. Sequenced material: peripheral blood. The chain employs TRBV5-1 and TRBJ1-6; a weak D match, TRBD1 (5 bases). The clonotype originates from a human donor in a cohort sampled during active COVID-19. The CDR3 DNA reads as TGCGCCAGCAGTTTGGAAGGTCCCTCTGGGGGGAATTCACCCCTCCACTTT. Amino acids: CASSLEGPSGGNSPLHF.